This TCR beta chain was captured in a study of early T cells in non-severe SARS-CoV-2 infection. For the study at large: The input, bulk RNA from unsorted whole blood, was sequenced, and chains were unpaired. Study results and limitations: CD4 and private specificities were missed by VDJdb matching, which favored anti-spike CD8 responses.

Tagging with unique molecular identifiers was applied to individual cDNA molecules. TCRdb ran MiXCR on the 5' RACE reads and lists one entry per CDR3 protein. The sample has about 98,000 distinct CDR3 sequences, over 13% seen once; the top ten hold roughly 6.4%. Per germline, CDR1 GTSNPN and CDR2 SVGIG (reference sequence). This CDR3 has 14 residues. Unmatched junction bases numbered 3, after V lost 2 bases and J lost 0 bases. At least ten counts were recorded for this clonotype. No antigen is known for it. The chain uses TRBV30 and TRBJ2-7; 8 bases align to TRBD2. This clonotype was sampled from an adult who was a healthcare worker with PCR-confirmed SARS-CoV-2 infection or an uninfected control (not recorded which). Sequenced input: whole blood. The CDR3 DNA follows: TGTGCCTGGAGTCTAAGCGGGGGCTCCTACGAGCAGTACTTC. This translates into CAWSLSGGSYEQYF.